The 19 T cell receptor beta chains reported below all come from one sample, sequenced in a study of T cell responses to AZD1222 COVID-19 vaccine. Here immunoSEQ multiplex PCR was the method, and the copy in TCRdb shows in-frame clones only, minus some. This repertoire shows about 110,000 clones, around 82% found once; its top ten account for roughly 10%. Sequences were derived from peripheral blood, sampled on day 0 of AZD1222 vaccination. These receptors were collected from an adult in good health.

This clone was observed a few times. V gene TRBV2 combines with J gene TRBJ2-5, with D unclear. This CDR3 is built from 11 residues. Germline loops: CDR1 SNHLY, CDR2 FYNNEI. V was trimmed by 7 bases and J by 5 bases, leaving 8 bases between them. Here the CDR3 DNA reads TGTGCCAGCATGATGGGCGAGACCCAGTACTTC. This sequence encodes CASMMGETQYF. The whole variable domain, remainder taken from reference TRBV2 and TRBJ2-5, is EPEVTQTPSHQVTQMGQEVILRCVPISNHLYFYWYRQILGQKVEFLVSFYNNEISEKSEIFDDQFSVERPDGSNFTLKIRSTKLEDSAMYFCASMMGETQYFGPGTRLLVL.

CDR3 in amino acids: CASSLSRTLNYGYTF. In DNA, the CDR3 is TGTGCCAGCAGTCTTAGCCGGACATTGAACTATGGCTACACCTTC. The chain links TRBV28 to TRBJ1-2; TRBD1 is a possible D gene (5 bases). The CDR3 extends over 15 amino acids. Trimming took 5 bases from V and 2 from J, leaving 15 bases between them. CDR1 is MDHEN and CDR2 is SYDVKM in the germline V gene.

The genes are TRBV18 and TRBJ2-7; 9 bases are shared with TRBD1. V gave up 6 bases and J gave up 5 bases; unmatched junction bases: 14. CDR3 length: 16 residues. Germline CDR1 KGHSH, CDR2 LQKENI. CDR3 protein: CASSQIPGTGTNEQYF. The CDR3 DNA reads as TGTGCCAGCTCGCAGATACCCGGGACAGGGACCAACGAGCAGTACTTC.

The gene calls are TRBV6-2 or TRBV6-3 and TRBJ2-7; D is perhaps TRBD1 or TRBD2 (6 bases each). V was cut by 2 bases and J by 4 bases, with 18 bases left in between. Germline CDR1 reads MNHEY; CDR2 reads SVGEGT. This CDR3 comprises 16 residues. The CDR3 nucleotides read TGTGCCAGCAGTTACCCGGAGTTCAGGAGGGGGTACGAGCAGTACTTC. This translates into CASSYPEFRRGYEQYF.

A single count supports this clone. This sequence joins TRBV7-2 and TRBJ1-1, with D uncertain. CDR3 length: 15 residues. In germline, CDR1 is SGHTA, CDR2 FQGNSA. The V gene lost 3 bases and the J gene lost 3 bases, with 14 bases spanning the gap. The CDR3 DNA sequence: TGTGCCAGCAGCTTTCTTGAGGGAGGGTACACTGAAGCTTTCTTT. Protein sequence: CASSFLEGGYTEAFF.

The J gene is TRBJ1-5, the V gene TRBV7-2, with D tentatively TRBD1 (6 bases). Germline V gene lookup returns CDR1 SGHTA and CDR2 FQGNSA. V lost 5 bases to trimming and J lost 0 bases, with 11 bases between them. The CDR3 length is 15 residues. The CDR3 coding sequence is TGTGCCAGCAGCGCTACAGGGCTTAGCAATCAGCCCCAGCATTTT. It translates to CASSATGLSNQPQHF.

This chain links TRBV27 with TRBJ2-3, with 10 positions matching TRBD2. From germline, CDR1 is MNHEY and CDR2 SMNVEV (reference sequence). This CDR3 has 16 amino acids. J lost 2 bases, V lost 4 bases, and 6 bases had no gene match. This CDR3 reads CASSSLAGGYTDTQYF. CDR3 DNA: TGTGCCAGCAGTTCGTTAGCGGGAGGCTACACAGATACGCAGTATTTT.

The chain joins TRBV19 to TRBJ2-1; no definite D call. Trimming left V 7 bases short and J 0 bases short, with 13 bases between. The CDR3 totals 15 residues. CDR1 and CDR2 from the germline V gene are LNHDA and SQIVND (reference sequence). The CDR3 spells CASKTGWSSYNEQFF. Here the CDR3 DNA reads TGTGCCAGTAAAACGGGCTGGAGCTCCTACAATGAGCAGTTCTTC.

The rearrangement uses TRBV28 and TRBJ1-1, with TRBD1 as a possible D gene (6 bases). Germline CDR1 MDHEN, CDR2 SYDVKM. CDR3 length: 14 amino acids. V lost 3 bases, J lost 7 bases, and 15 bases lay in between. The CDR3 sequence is CASSLEGVPVEAFF. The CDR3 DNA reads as TGTGCCAGCAGTTTGGAGGGGGTGCCTGTTGAAGCTTTCTTT.

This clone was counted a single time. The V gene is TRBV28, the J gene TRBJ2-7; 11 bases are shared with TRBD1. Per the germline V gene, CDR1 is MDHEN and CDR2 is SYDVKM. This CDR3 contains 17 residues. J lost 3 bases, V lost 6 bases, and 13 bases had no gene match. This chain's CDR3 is CASSPAGGTGGVYEQYF. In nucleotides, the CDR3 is TGTGCCAGCAGCCCTGCCGGGGGGACAGGGGGAGTCTACGAGCAGTACTTC.

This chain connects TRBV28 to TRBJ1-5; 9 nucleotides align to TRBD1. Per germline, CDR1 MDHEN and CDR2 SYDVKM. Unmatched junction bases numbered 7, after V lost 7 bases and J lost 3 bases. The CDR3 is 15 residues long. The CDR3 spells CASNTGTGLNQPQHF. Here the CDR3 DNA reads TGTGCCAGCAACACCGGGACAGGGCTCAATCAGCCCCAGCATTTT.

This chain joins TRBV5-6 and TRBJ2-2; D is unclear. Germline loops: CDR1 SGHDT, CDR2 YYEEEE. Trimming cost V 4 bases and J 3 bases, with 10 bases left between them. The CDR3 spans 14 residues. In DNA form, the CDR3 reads TGTGCCAGCAGCAGGTTCCTTGACACCGGGGAGCTGTTTTTT. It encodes CASSRFLDTGELFF.

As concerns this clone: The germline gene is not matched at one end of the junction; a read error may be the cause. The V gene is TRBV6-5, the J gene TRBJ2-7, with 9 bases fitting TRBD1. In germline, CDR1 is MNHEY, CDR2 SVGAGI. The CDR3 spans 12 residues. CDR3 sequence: CASSPGQGRNFF. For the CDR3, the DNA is TGTGCCAGCAGTCCGGGACAGGGAAGGAATTTTTTC.

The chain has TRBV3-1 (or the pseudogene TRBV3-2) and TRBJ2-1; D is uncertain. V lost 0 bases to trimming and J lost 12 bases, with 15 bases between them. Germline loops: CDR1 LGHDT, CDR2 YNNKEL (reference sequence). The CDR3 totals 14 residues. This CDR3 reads CASSQDPTTGWQFF. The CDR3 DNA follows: TGTGCCAGCAGCCAAGATCCGACGACCGGTTGGCAGTTCTTC.

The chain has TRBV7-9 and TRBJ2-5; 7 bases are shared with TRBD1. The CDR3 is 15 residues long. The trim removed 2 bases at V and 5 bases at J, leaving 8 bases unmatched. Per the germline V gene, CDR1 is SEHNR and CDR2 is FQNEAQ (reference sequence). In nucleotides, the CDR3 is TGTGCCAGCAGCTTATCTCGGACAGGACGGGAGACCCAGTACTTC. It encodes CASSLSRTGRETQYF.

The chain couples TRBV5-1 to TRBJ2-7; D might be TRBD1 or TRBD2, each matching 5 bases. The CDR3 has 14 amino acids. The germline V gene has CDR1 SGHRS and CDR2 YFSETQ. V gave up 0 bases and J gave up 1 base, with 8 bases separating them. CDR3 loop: CASSLGDGSYEQYF. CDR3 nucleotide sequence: TGCGCCAGCAGCTTGGGGGACGGATCCTACGAGCAGTACTTC.

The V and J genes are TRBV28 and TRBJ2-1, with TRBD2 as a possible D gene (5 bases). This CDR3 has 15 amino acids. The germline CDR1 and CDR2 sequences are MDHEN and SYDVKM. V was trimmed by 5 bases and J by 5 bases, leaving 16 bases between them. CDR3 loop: CASSLSVPRHNEQFF. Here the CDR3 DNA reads TGTGCCAGCAGTCTTAGCGTGCCGAGACACAATGAGCAGTTCTTC.

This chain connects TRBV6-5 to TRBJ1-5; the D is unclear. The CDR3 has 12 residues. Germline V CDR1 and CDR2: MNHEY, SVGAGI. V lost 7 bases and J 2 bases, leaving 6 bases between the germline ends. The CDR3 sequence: CASNKGNQPQHF. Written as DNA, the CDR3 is TGTGCCAGCAATAAGGGCAATCAGCCCCAGCATTTT.

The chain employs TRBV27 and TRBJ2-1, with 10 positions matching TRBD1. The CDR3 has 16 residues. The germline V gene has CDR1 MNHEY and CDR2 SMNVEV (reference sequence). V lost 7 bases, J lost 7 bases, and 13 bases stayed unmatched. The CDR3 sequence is CASMIDGTGEWNEQFF. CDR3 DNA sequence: TGTGCCAGCATGATCGATGGGACAGGGGAGTGGAATGAGCAGTTCTTC.